This TCR beta chain derives from a study of glioma-infiltrating T cells. Study outcomes and limitations: CDR3 overlap between tissue and blood was very small.

TCR alpha and beta CDR3 regions were amplified from RNA using iRepertoire nested multiplex PCR. For one-step reverse transcription and amplification, roughly 85-450 ng of tissue mRNA or PBMC total RNA was used. TCRdb fed the multiplex PCR reads into MiXCR, producing one record per CDR3 protein. The table shows 100,000 to 150,000 distinct CDR3 sequences, with 20% to 25% occurring only once. The sample holds a few counts of this clonotype. Its antigen is still unknown. The CDR3 spans 15 residues. V was clipped by 3 bases and J by 1 base; unmatched bases: 5. Germline CDR1 and CDR2: LGHDT and YNNKEL (reference sequence).

The sequenced sample was glioma tissue, nonneoplastic brain tissue, or PBMCs (not recorded which). V is TRBV3-1 and J is TRBJ1-1, with 7 bases lining up with TRBD1. The sequence was collected from a human donor with low-grade glioma or glioblastoma, undergoing nonglioma brain surgery, or in good health (not recorded which). As DNA, the CDR3 is TGTGCCAGCAGCCATCAGGGGGTCCAGAACACTGAAGCTTTCTTT. Translation gives CASSHQGVQNTEAFF.